These T cell receptor beta chains were read from a single sample in a study of T cell responses to AZD1222 COVID-19 vaccine. Libraries were prepared by immunoSEQ multiplex PCR; TCRdb keeps only in-frame clonotypes and omits some of them. The table lists some 150,000 clones, approximately 87% of them singletons, with 5.5% in the top ten. This specimen was peripheral blood, taken on day 0 of MenACWY control vaccination. These receptors originate from an adult in good health. The CDR3 runs from the conserved cysteine through the conserved F or W. D genes are given only for firm matches. Some rows mark clone size as missing; the rest say once, few, many or name a class of expanded clone.

CDR3aa: CASSIVQGAKTEAFF
CDR3nt: TGTGCCAGTAGTATAGTTCAGGGGGCAAAAACTGAAGCTTTCTTT
abundance: .
j_gene: TRBJ1-1
v_gene: TRBV19
d_gene: TRBD1

CDR3aa: CASSPTGSRELFF
CDR3nt: TGTGCCAGCAGCCCCACAGGGTCCCGGGAGCTGTTTTTT
abundance: .
j_gene: TRBJ2-2
v_gene: TRBV11-3
d_gene: .

CDR3aa: CATSEPGTGHQPQHF
CDR3nt: TGTGCCACCAGTGAGCCCGGGACAGGGCACCAGCCCCAGCATTTT
abundance: .
j_gene: TRBJ1-5
v_gene: TRBV24-1
d_gene: TRBD1

CDR3aa: CASSPIAGTTEAFF
CDR3nt: TGTGCCAGCAGCCCAATCGCGGGGACAACTGAAGCTTTCTTT
abundance: few
j_gene: TRBJ1-1
v_gene: TRBV7-9
d_gene: .

CDR3aa: CASSIGTSGGNEQFF
CDR3nt: TGTGCCAGTAGTATAGGAACTAGCGGGGGAAATGAGCAGTTCTTC
abundance: .
j_gene: TRBJ2-1
v_gene: TRBV19
d_gene: TRBD2

CDR3aa: CASSQVAMSSGNTIYF
CDR3nt: TGTGCCAGCAGCCAAGTGGCTATGAGCTCTGGAAACACCATATATTTT
abundance: .
j_gene: TRBJ1-3
v_gene: TRBV3-1/TRBV3-2
d_gene: .

CDR3aa: CASSLATITGELFF
CDR3nt: TGTGCCAGCAGCTTAGCGACAATCACCGGGGAGCTGTTTTTT
abundance: .
j_gene: TRBJ2-2
v_gene: TRBV7-2
d_gene: .

CDR3aa: CASRSGVQRENTIYF
CDR3nt: TGTGCCAGCAGGTCAGGGGTGCAGAGGGAAAACACCATATATTTT
abundance: few
j_gene: TRBJ1-3
v_gene: TRBV5-5
d_gene: .

CDR3aa: CASRPGLIMNTEAFF
CDR3nt: TGTGCCAGCAGACCGGGGCTAATAATGAACACTGAAGCTTTCTTT
abundance: .
j_gene: TRBJ1-1
v_gene: TRBV2
d_gene: .

CDR3aa: CASSLQQGAWGYTF
CDR3nt: TGTGCCAGCAGCTTGCAACAGGGGGCGTGGGGCTACACCTTC
abundance: .
j_gene: TRBJ1-2
v_gene: TRBV5-6
d_gene: TRBD1

CDR3aa: CASSLHGYMNTEAFF
CDR3nt: TGTGCCAGCAGTTTACACGGATACATGAACACTGAAGCTTTCTTT
abundance: .
j_gene: TRBJ1-1
v_gene: TRBV28
d_gene: .

CDR3aa: CASSPRGEGLKQYF
CDR3nt: TGTGCCAGCAGCCCCAGGGGGGAGGGCCTCAAGCAGTACTTC
abundance: few
j_gene: TRBJ2-7
v_gene: TRBV7-2
d_gene: .

CDR3aa: CAISGTGPNQPQHF
CDR3nt: TGTGCCATTTCCGGGACAGGGCCCAATCAGCCCCAGCATTTT
abundance: .
j_gene: TRBJ1-5
v_gene: TRBV24-1
d_gene: TRBD1

CDR3aa: CASSLFGLSYNEQFF
CDR3nt: TGCGCCAGCAGCTTGTTCGGACTCTCCTACAATGAGCAGTTCTTC
abundance: .
j_gene: TRBJ2-1
v_gene: TRBV5-1
d_gene: .

CDR3aa: CASSLGGQQETQYF
CDR3nt: TGTGCCAGCAGCTTAGGCGGACAGCAAGAGACCCAGTACTTC
abundance: .
j_gene: TRBJ2-5
v_gene: TRBV13
d_gene: .

CDR3aa: CASSRDRGQEKLFF
CDR3nt: TGCGCCAGCAGCCGGGACAGGGGGCAGGAAAAACTGTTTTTT
abundance: .
j_gene: TRBJ1-4
v_gene: TRBV5-1
d_gene: TRBD1

CDR3aa: CASSQDTEQFF
CDR3nt: TGTGCCAGCAGCCAAGACACCGAGCAGTTCTTC
abundance: .
j_gene: TRBJ2-1
v_gene: TRBV3-1/TRBV3-2
d_gene: .

CDR3aa: CASSFQTGSGNTIYF
CDR3nt: TGTGCCAGCAGCTTTCAAACAGGCTCTGGAAACACCATATATTTT
abundance: .
j_gene: TRBJ1-3
v_gene: TRBV7-8
d_gene: .

CDR3aa: CASSSKTGVGGANVLTF
CDR3nt: TGTGCCAGCAGCTCAAAAACAGGGGTTGGTGGGGCCAACGTCCTGACTTTC
abundance: .
j_gene: TRBJ2-6
v_gene: TRBV5-6
d_gene: TRBD1

CDR3aa: CASRPKTGSSGNTIYF
CDR3nt: TGTGCCAGCAGACCCAAGACAGGGTCCTCTGGAAACACCATATATTTT
abundance: .
j_gene: TRBJ1-3
v_gene: TRBV7-9
d_gene: TRBD1

CDR3aa: CASSWTEAGEQFF
CDR3nt: TGTGCCAGCAGTTGGACAGAGGCAGGTGAGCAGTTCTTC
abundance: .
j_gene: TRBJ2-1
v_gene: TRBV12-3/TRBV12-4
d_gene: .

CDR3aa: CASSLGTPGQGRDEQFF
CDR3nt: TGTGCCAGCAGCTTAGGGACTCCGGGACAGGGTCGGGATGAGCAGTTCTTC
abundance: .
j_gene: TRBJ2-1
v_gene: TRBV7-9
d_gene: TRBD1

CDR3aa: CATRILGRGENQPQHF
CDR3nt: TGTGCCACCAGAATCCTAGGTCGGGGGGAGAATCAGCCCCAGCATTTT
abundance: .
j_gene: TRBJ1-5
v_gene: TRBV24-1
d_gene: .

CDR3aa: CASSVGELAGVNEQFF
CDR3nt: TGTGCCAGCAGCGTAGGGGAACTAGCGGGAGTGAATGAGCAGTTCTTC
abundance: .
j_gene: TRBJ2-1
v_gene: TRBV9
d_gene: TRBD2